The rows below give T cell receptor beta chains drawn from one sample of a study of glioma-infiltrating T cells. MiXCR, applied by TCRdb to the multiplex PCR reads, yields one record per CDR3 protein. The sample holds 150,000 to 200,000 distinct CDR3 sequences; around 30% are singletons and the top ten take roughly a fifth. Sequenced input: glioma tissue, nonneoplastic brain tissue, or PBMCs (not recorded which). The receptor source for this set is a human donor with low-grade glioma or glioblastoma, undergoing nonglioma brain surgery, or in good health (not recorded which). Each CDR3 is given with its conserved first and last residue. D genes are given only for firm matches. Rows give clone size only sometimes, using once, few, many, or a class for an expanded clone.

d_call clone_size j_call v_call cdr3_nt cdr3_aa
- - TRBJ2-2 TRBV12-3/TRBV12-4 TGTGCCAGCAGGCTTGAGCGATCCACCGGGGAGCTGTTTTTT CASRLERSTGELFF
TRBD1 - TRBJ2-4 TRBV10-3 TGTGCCACCTATCCGGGACAGGCTATGGAGGGGGCCAAAAACATTCAGTACTTC CATYPGQAMEGAKNIQYF
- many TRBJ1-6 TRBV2 TGTGCCAGCAGCGGACAGACCTATAATTCACCCCTCCACTTT CASSGQTYNSPLHF
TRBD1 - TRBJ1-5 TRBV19 TGTGCCAGTAGTAGGACAGGGCAAACGGCTTATAGCAATCAGCCCCAGCATTTT CASSRTGQTAYSNQPQHF
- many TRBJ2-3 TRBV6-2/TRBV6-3 TGTGCCAGCAGATCCGGGCGTACCAAGATAGATACGCAGTATTTT CASRSGRTKIDTQYF
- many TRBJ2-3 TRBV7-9 TGTGCCAGCAGCTTAGATTATAGGGGGGCCACAGATACGCAGTATTTT CASSLDYRGATDTQYF
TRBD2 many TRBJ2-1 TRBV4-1 TGCGCCAGCAGCCCTGGACTAGCGGACAATGAGCAGTTCTTC CASSPGLADNEQFF
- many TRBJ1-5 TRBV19 TGTGCCAGTATGTTCGCCTGGGGAATCCGGCATCAGCCCCAGCATTTT CASMFAWGIRHQPQHF
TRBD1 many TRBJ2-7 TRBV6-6 TGTGCCAGCAGTTACGAGAGGGACAGATCCTACGAGCAGTACTTC CASSYERDRSYEQYF
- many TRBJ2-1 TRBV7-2 TGTGCCAGCAGTTGGGGGACTTGGTTCTACAATGAGCAGTTCTTC CASSWGTWFYNEQFF
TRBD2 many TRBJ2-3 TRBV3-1 TGTGCCAGCAGCCAAGATTTGGGACTAGCGGGAGGGTGGGGAAGCACAGATACGCAGTATTTT CASSQDLGLAGGWGSTDTQYF
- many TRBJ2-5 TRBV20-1 TGCAGTGCTCCCCCTGGGGGCAACCAAGAGACCCAGTACTTC CSAPPGGNQETQYF
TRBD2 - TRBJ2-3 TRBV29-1 TGCAGCGTTGCCGGGGGGGGAGATACGCAGTATTTT CSVAGGGDTQYF
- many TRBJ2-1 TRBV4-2 TGTGCCAGCAGCCAAGGACGGGAGCTAGATGAGCAGTTCTTC CASSQGRELDEQFF
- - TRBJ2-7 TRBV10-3 TGTGCCATCAGTGAGTCGAGGGAGATTACCTACGAGCAGTACTTC CAISESREITYEQYF
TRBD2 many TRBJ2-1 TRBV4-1 TGCGCCAGCAGCCAAGTTGGGGAGGGGCGGAATGAGCAGTTCTTC CASSQVGEGRNEQFF
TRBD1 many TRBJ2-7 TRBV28 TGTGCCAGCTGGGACAGGGCACTCTACGAGCAGTACTTC CASWDRALYEQYF
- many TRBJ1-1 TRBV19 TGTGCCAGTAGTTCCCAGGGGAGCACTGAAGCTTTCTTT CASSSQGSTEAFF
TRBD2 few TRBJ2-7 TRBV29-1 TGCAGCGTTGTAGCGGGGTACTCCTACGAGCAGTACTTC CSVVAGYSYEQYF
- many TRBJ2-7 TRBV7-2 TGTGCCAGCAGCTTAAAGGGCCCCGGTGTCACCCCCTACGAGCAGTACTTC CASSLKGPGVTPYEQYF
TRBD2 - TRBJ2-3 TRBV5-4 TGTGCCAGCAGCTTGGGACTAGCGGGAGGGCCAAATACGCAGTATTTT CASSLGLAGGPNTQYF
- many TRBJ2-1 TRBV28 TGTGCCAGCAGTGTCCAATCGCGGAATGAGCAGTTCTTC CASSVQSRNEQFF
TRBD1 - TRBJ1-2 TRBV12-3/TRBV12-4 TGTGCCAGCAGTTTACAGGGGGTGGGCTATGGCTACACCTTC CASSLQGVGYGYTF
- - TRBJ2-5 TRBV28 TGTGCCAGCAGTTTAGCGGGGGGGCAGGGGGCCTGGGATAAAGAGACCCAGTACTTC CASSLAGGQGAWDKETQYF
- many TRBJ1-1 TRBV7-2 TGTGCCAGCAGCTTAGTGTCAGCGGGCACTGAAGCTTTCTTT CASSLVSAGTEAFF
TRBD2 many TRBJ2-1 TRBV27 TGTGCCAGCAGACTTAGCGGGAATTTCTTCGATGAGCAGTTCTTC CASRLSGNFFDEQFF
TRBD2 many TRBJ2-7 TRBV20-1 TGCAGTGCTAGAGGAACCACTAGCGGGAGGACGAGGGAGCAGTACTTC CSARGTTSGRTREQYF
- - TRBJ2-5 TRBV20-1 TGCAGTGCTAGAGAACTAGCTGGGCAGACCCAGTACTTC CSARELAGQTQYF
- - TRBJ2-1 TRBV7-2 TGTGCCAGCAGCCGCGGAAACTGGACAATTTCCAATGAGCAGTTCTTC CASSRGNWTISNEQFF
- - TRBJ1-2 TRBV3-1 TGTGCCAGCAGTCTGTCCGGGGGCTATGGCTACACCTTC CASSLSGGYGYTF
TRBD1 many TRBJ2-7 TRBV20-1 TGCAGTGCTAGTCGAAGGGACAGAGTTCCCTACGAGCAGTACTTC CSASRRDRVPYEQYF
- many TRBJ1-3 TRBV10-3 TGTGCCATCAAGGGAACAGCCGAACCGGGAAACACCATATATTTT CAIKGTAEPGNTIYF
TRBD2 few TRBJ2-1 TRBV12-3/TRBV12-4 TGTGCCAGCAGTTTGCGTGGACTAGCGGGGTCCGGGCCCTACTACAATGAGCAGTTCTTC CASSLRGLAGSGPYYNEQFF
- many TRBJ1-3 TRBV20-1 TGCAGTGCTAGAGATGGCCTCTCTGGAAACACCATATATTTT CSARDGLSGNTIYF
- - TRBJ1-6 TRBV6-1 TGTGCCAGCAGTGAAGATTGGAGTGGATCGGGTTCACCCCTCCACTTT CASSEDWSGSGSPLHF
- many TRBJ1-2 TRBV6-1 TGTGCCAGCAGTGAAGCCGGATACTATGGCTACACCTTC CASSEAGYYGYTF
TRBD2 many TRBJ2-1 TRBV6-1 TGTGCCAGCACTTACGGGCTAGCGGGATCCAGCTCCTACAATGAGCAGTTCTTC CASTYGLAGSSSYNEQFF
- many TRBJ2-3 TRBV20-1 TGCAGTGCTAGAGTTTATAGGGCGAGAACTAGCACAGATACGCAGTATTTT CSARVYRARTSTDTQYF
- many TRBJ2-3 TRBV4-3 TGCGCCAGCAGCCAAGATTCGCTAAACCTAGGCCCAGATACGCAGTATTTT CASSQDSLNLGPDTQYF